This is a list of T cell receptor beta chains from one sample in a study of CD8 T cells in ankylosing spondylitis. Via MiXCR, TCRdb re-called the 5' RACE reads, giving one row per CDR3 protein. The table lists roughly 440,000 distinct CDR3 sequences, 15% to 20% of them singletons, with 1% in the top ten. Sample: blood, either unsorted or a sorted T cell fraction (not recorded which). The receptor source for this set is a male donor with ankylosing spondylitis. CDR3s include the opening cysteine and the closing phenylalanine or tryptophan. Fields, in order: V gene, D gene, clone size, J gene, CDR3 DNA, CDR3 protein. D genes are given only for firm matches. Some rows mark clone size as missing; the rest say once, few, many or name a class of expanded clone.

TRBV24-1	TRBD2	few	TRBJ2-2	TGTGCCACCAGTGTGGATCCAGCGGGAGGGCCCGGGGAGCTGTTTTTT	CATSVDPAGGPGELFF
TRBV6-2/TRBV6-3	NA	NA	TRBJ2-7	TGTGCCAGCAGGGAGGGGTCAAGGATCTACGAGCAGTACTTC	CASREGSRIYEQYF
TRBV3-1	TRBD2	NA	TRBJ2-7	TGTGCCAGCAGCCAAGATCTAGCGGGAGGGCGGGAGCAGTACTTC	CASSQDLAGGREQYF
TRBV3-1	TRBD1	NA	TRBJ2-2	TGTGCCAGCAGCCGACTCGGGACAGGGGGGTATTCCGGGGAGCTGTTTTTT	CASSRLGTGGYSGELFF
TRBV3-1	NA	many	TRBJ2-1	TGTGCCAGCAGCCCTCCGGGACTCTCCTACAATGAGCAGTTCTTC	CASSPPGLSYNEQFF
TRBV11-2	NA	NA	TRBJ2-3	TGTGCCAGCAGCTTAGATTGGGGGAGATTCGCAGATACGCAGTATTTT	CASSLDWGRFADTQYF
TRBV11-2	NA	NA	TRBJ2-3	TGTGCCAGCAGCTTAGATCTAGCAGATACGCAGTATTTT	CASSLDLADTQYF
TRBV25-1	NA	NA	TRBJ2-7	TGTGCCAGCACCCCCTACGAGCAGTACTTC	CASTPYEQYF
TRBV20-1	NA	NA	TRBJ1-4	TGCAGTGCTAGAGATGTCCGGGAGGTGGATGAAAAACTGTTTTTT	CSARDVREVDEKLFF
TRBV20-1	NA	NA	TRBJ1-6	TGCAGTGCTAGAGATGCCCGAACTAATTCACCCCTCCACTTT	CSARDARTNSPLHF
TRBV20-1	TRBD2	NA	TRBJ2-5	TGCAGTGCTTCTCGACTAGCGGGAGGCTCGGAGACCCAGTACTTC	CSASRLAGGSETQYF
TRBV18	NA	few	TRBJ2-3	TGTGCCAGCTCACCACAAAATACAGATACGCAGTATTTT	CASSPQNTDTQYF
TRBV20-1	NA	few	TRBJ2-4	TGCAGTGCGGCCCCCCGACTAGCCAAAAACATTCAGTACTTC	CSAAPRLAKNIQYF
TRBV2	TRBD1	NA	TRBJ2-7	TGTGCCAGCAGTGGTCACAGGGGGCAGTTTAACGAGCAGTACTTC	CASSGHRGQFNEQYF
TRBV6-2/TRBV6-3	NA	few	TRBJ2-2	TGTGCCAGCAGTGGAGAAAACTTACTTCTTCCCGGGGCCGGGGAGCTGTTTTTT	CASSGENLLLPGAGELFF
TRBV7-2	TRBD2	few	TRBJ2-1	TGTGCCAGCAGCTTAACGGGACTAGCAGAGCAGTTCTTC	CASSLTGLAEQFF